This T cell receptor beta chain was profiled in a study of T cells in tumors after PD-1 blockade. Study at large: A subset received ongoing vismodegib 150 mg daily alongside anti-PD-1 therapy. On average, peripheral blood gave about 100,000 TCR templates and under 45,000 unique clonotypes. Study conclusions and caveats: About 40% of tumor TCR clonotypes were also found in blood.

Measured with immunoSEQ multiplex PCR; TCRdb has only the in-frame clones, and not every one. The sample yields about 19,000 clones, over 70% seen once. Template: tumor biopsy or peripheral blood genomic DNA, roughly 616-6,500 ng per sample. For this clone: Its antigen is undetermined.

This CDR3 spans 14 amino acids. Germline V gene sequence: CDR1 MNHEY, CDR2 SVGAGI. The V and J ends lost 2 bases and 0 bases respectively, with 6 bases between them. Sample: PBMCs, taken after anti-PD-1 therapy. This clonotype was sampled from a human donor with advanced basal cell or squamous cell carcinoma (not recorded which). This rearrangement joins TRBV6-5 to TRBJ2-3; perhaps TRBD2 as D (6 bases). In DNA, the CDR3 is TGTGCCAGCAGTTACGGGGGGAGCACAGATACGCAGTATTTT. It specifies CASSYGGSTDTQYF.